This T cell receptor (beta chain) was documented in a study of T cell responses to AZD1222 COVID-19 vaccine (dated by TCRdb to the early 2020s). With regard to the full study: A total of about 240 trial participants underwent TCR sequencing, of whom about 210 received two doses of AZD1222 and roughly 25 received two doses of the MenACWY control vaccine. Trial participants were enrolled by age into subgroups of 18-55, 56-69 and 70-plus years, and around 150, 28 and 57 TCR-sequenced participants, respectively, were included in these subgroups.

The CDR3 regions of human TCRbeta chains were analyzed by immunosequencing. The original pipeline was this. TCRs in the repertoires were matched against a reference library of SARS-CoV-2-specific TCRs that had been generated with the MIRA antigen-specificity platform. Breadth was defined as the fraction of unique TCRs that were SARS-CoV-2-associated. Depth was defined as the fraction of total T cells that were SARS-CoV-2-associated. Using the MIRA data, each spike-specific TCR was assigned both to the spike region to which the TCR was reactive and to a CD4 or CD8 class. Log10-transformed breadth and depth values were compared by one-way ANOVA with Sidak's multiple comparisons tests. The table was pulled from immuneACCESS by TCRdb, which kept in-frame rearrangements only. Such tables lose some clones; where checked, under half of the loss comes from unresolved V genes, and the rest has no known cause. V and J calls and clone size follow that table, whereas D and trimming were derived from the DNA. The sample data list 79,000 or so clones, and approximately 89% of these were observed just once. The biggest ten clones account for less than 6% of the sample.

The label giving this sample's time point can be read as: about 28 days (+/-7) after the second vaccine dose. AZD1222 recipients whose second dose came at about 4 weeks and those whose second dose came at about 12 weeks were combined into one group, since spike-specific TCR depth and breadth did not differ between the two schedules. Samples from vaccinated people were obtained from the UK trials COV001 and COV002, which included a single-blind randomized controlled phase 2/3 trial of AZD1222 (ChAdOx1 nCoV-19) in healthy adults. For TCRbeta chain sequencing, PBMC samples were collected from trial participants at day 0 and at day 28 after the second dose. On this clone itself: The target of this receptor is not known. No qualities accompany the bases; no much larger clone lies one base away.

Results and caveats for the whole study, not just this receptor: Reportedly, close to half of the unique spike-specific TCRs recognized epitopes lying outside the regions that are mutated in the B.1.351 and B.1.1.7 variants. The whole spike protein was spanned by vaccine-associated CD4 TCRs, and dominant responses were seen in regions 160-218 and 743-854. Most participants were white British and females outnumbered males, and the authors suggested that clonal diversity may have been underestimated. After two AZD1222 doses, both the breadth and the depth of spike-specific TCRs were significantly higher than at day 0 and than in MenACWY recipients. Conclusions about previously exposed vaccinees were limited because only a handful of AZD1222 recipients were SARS-CoV-2 seropositive at baseline. In the small 56-69-year group, the increase in depth fell short of significance, most likely because of low power. No day 14 peak-response samples were available, so repertoires were characterized only after the peak T cell response.

This TCR was recovered from an adult who received the AZD1222 COVID-19 vaccine. The sequenced sample was peripheral blood, obtained 28 days after the second AZD1222 dose.

The nucleotide sequence reads as follows: TGTGCCAGCAGATATACTAGCGGACTACTGACTAGCACAGATACGCAGTATTTT. Its protein product is CASRYTSGLLTSTDTQYF. The V and J segments used are TRBV5-6 and TRBJ2-3; TRBD2 fits 8 bases in the junction. Trimmed from V: 5 bases; trimmed from J: 0 bases; junction bases lacking a gene match: 14. The germline V gene specifies SGHDT as CDR1 and YYEEEE as CDR2. Including cysteine and phenylalanine, the CDR3 has 18 amino acids. Just the 54-base CDR3 DNA is kept, in frame starting at base 1. The variable domain in full, with residues beyond the CDR3 obtained from the reference TRBV5-6 and TRBJ2-3 genes, is DAGVTQSPTHLIKTRGQQVTLRCSPKSGHDTVSWYQQALGQGPQFIFQYYEEEERQRGNFPDRFSGHQFPNYSSELNVNALLLGDSALYLCASRYTSGLLTSTDTQYFGPGTRLTVL.